This is a list of T cell receptor beta chains from one sample in a study of cytomegalovirus exposure and HLA in healthy donors. Here immunoSEQ multiplex PCR was the method, and the copy in TCRdb shows in-frame clones only, minus some. The table includes approximately 71,000 clones, more than 70% detected once. Sequences were obtained from PBMCs. The origin of the receptors is a woman aged 40 to 50 in good health and CMV-seropositive. Both conserved end residues are part of each CDR3. D genes are given only for firm matches. Clone size is stated in some rows and not others, as once, few, many or a class when expanded.

d_gene,v_gene,j_gene,abundance,CDR3aa,CDR3nt
.,TRBV5-1,TRBJ1-3,.,CASSLDLPGGRSGNTIYF,TGCGCCAGCAGCTTGGACCTCCCCGGGGGGCGTTCTGGAAACACCATATATTTT
TRBD1,TRBV5-1,TRBJ2-7,.,CASSLDGQALSSEQYF,TGCGCCAGCAGCTTGGATGGACAGGCCCTTAGTAGCGAGCAGTACTTC
.,TRBV2,TRBJ2-3,.,CASSAAARTDTQYF,TGTGCCAGCAGCGCCGCGGCGCGCACAGATACGCAGTATTTT
.,TRBV7-9,TRBJ2-7,.,CASSLAEPGMYEQYF,TGTGCCAGCAGCTTAGCGGAGCCAGGGATGTACGAGCAGTACTTC
.,TRBV5-1,TRBJ1-5,.,CASRPDSLYQPQHF,TGCGCCAGCAGACCAGACAGTTTATATCAGCCCCAGCATTTT
TRBD2,TRBV7-7,TRBJ2-2,.,CASSLVGGTTGELFF,TGTGCTAGCAGCTTAGTCGGGGGGACGACCGGGGAGCTGTTTTTT
.,TRBV15,TRBJ2-2,few,CATSPRSENTGELFF,TGTGCCACCAGCCCGCGGAGCGAGAACACCGGGGAGCTGTTTTTT
TRBD1,TRBV7-3,TRBJ1-1,.,CASSRTGGEAEAFF,TGTGCCAGCAGCCGAACAGGGGGTGAGGCTGAAGCTTTCTTT
.,TRBV18,TRBJ1-2,few,CASSPLEPLPNYGYTF,TGTGCCAGCTCACCACTTGAGCCGCTCCCTAACTATGGCTACACCTTC
.,TRBV5-1,TRBJ2-5,.,CASSFGASEETQYF,TGCGCCAGCAGCTTTGGAGCGTCAGAAGAGACCCAGTACTTC
.,TRBV9,TRBJ1-3,.,CASSVVSSGNTIYF,TGTGCCAGCAGCGTAGTTAGCTCTGGAAACACCATATATTTT
TRBD1,TRBV5-1,TRBJ1-1,.,CASSSPGTANTEAFF,TGCGCCAGCAGCTCACCCGGGACAGCGAACACTGAAGCTTTCTTT
.,TRBV2,TRBJ2-5,.,CASGSVREGETQYF,TGTGCCAGCGGCTCAGTGAGGGAAGGGGAGACCCAGTACTTC
TRBD1,TRBV29-1,TRBJ2-3,.,CSVVTGAITDTQYF,TGCAGCGTTGTGACAGGGGCAATCACAGATACGCAGTATTTT
TRBD1,TRBV29-1,TRBJ1-4,.,CSVWTGVNEKLFF,TGCAGCGTCTGGACAGGGGTTAATGAAAAACTGTTTTTT
TRBD2,TRBV10-2,TRBJ2-5,.,CASSEWGGLAETQYF,TGCGCCAGCAGTGAGTGGGGGGGTTTAGCAGAGACCCAGTACTTC
.,TRBV18,TRBJ1-6,few,CASSSEDSMSPLHF,TGTGCCAGCTCCTCGGAGGACAGCATGTCACCCCTCCACTTT
.,TRBV7-3,TRBJ2-3,.,CASSLSVTSTDTQYF,TGTGCCAGCAGCTTATCCGTGACTAGCACAGATACGCAGTATTTT
.,TRBV11-3,TRBJ1-5,.,CASSLGGTIDQPQHF,TGTGCCAGCAGCTTAGGAGGGACAATCGATCAGCCCCAGCATTTT
.,TRBV7-2,TRBJ1-1,.,CASSLRGRGAFF,TGTGCCAGCAGCTTACGAGGCAGAGGAGCTTTCTTT
.,TRBV5-6,TRBJ1-1,.,CASSASQGHDTEAFF,TGTGCCAGCAGCGCATCACAGGGTCACGACACTGAAGCTTTCTTT
.,TRBV12-5,TRBJ2-5,.,CASGNDRKEETQYF,TGTGCTAGTGGGAACGACAGGAAAGAAGAGACCCAGTACTTC
TRBD1,TRBV29-1,TRBJ1-4,.,CSVGTGGDEKLFF,TGCAGCGTGGGGACAGGCGGCGATGAAAAACTGTTTTTT
.,TRBV5-1,TRBJ1-4,.,CASSLAGAGGEKLFF,TGCGCCAGCAGCTTGGCCGGGGCAGGAGGGGAAAAACTGTTTTTT
.,TRBV30,TRBJ1-2,.,CAWIRRGRPNYGYTF,TGTGCCTGGATTCGCAGGGGACGACCTAACTATGGCTACACCTTC
.,TRBV7-9,TRBJ1-5,.,CASSLASHVGDNQPQHF,TGTGCCAGCAGCTTAGCTTCCCACGTCGGTGACAATCAGCCCCAGCATTTT
TRBD1,TRBV29-1,TRBJ2-7,.,CSVEGQVGTSSYEQYF,TGCAGCGTCGAAGGACAGGTGGGAACCAGCTCCTACGAGCAGTACTTC
.,TRBV18,TRBJ1-4,.,CASSPIPGSTNEKLFF,TGTGCCAGCTCACCAATCCCAGGGTCAACTAATGAAAAACTGTTTTTT
.,TRBV5-1,TRBJ2-1,once,CASSVGQSYNEQFF,TGCGCCAGCAGCGTGGGACAATCCTACAATGAGCAGTTCTTC
.,TRBV19,TRBJ1-5,.,CASRHQTEPNQPQHF,TGTGCCAGTAGGCACCAGACAGAGCCTAATCAGCCCCAGCATTTT
.,TRBV6-5,TRBJ1-2,.,CASRQGYGYTF,TGTGCCAGCAGACAGGGATATGGCTACACCTTC
TRBD2,TRBV5-1,TRBJ2-5,once,CASSWGGTREETQYF,TGCGCCAGCAGCTGGGGGGGTACCAGAGAAGAGACCCAGTACTTC
TRBD1,TRBV14,TRBJ1-2,.,CASSQVWTGDYGYTF,TGTGCCAGCAGCCAAGTGTGGACAGGCGACTATGGCTACACCTTC
TRBD1,TRBV27,TRBJ1-2,.,CASKSRQGAGYTF,TGTGCCAGCAAGTCTAGACAGGGGGCTGGCTACACCTTC
.,TRBV15,TRBJ2-4,.,CATSRELSGRGKNIQYF,TGTGCCACCAGCAGAGAGTTGTCGGGGCGGGGAAAAAACATTCAGTACTTC
.,TRBV7-8,TRBJ1-1,few,CASRRITEAFF,TGTGCCAGCAGGAGAATCACTGAAGCTTTCTTT
.,TRBV6-1,TRBJ1-1,.,CASSEYNLNTEAFF,TGTGCCAGCAGTGAGTACAACCTGAACACTGAAGCTTTCTTT
TRBD2,TRBV5-4,TRBJ2-1,.,CASSLGTSGGYNEQFF,TGTGCCAGCAGCTTGGGGACTAGCGGGGGGTACAATGAGCAGTTCTTC
TRBD1,TRBV2,TRBJ1-4,few,CASSRDRATTNEKLFF,TGTGCCAGCAGTAGGGACAGGGCAACAACTAATGAAAAACTGTTTTTT
.,TRBV5-1,TRBJ1-2,.,CASRAGAYGYTF,TGCGCCAGCAGGGCAGGGGCCTATGGCTACACCTTC
TRBD2,TRBV29-1,TRBJ2-2,.,CSVPHGASGANTGELFF,TGCAGCGTCCCCCACGGGGCTAGCGGGGCGAACACCGGGGAGCTGTTTTTT
.,TRBV12-1,TRBJ2-1,few,CASSFAGGAINEQFF,.